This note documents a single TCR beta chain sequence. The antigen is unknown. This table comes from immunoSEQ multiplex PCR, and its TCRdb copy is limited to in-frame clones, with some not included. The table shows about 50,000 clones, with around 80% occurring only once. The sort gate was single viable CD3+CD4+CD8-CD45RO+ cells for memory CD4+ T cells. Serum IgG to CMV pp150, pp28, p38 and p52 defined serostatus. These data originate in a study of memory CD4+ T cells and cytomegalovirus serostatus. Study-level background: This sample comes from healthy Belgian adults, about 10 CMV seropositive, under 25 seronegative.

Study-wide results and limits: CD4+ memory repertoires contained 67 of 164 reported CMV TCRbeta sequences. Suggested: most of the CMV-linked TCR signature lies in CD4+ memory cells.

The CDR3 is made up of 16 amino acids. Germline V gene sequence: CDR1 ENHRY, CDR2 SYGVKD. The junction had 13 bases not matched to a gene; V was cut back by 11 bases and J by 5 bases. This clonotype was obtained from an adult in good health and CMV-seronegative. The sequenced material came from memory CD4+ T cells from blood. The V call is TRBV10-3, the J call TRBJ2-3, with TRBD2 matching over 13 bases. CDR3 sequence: CASRTSGGSVVDTQYF. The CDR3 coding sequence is TGTGCCTCGCGGACTAGCGGGGGCTCCGTAGTAGATACGCAGTATTTT.